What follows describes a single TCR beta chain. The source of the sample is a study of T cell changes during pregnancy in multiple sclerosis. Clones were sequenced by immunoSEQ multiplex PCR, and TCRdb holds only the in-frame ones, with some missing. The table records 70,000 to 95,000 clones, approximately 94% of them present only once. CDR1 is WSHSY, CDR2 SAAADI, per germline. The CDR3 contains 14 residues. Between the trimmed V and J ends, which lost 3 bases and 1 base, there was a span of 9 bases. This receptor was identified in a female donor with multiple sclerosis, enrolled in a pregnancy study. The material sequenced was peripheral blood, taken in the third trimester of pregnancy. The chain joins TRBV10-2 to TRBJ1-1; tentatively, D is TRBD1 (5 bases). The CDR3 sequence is CASSDFGGNTEAFF. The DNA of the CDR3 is TGCGCCAGCAGTGACTTCGGGGGGAACACTGAAGCTTTCTTT.